This T cell receptor (beta chain) was sequenced during a study of cytomegalovirus exposure and HLA in healthy donors. Study-wide background: There were approximately 400 genotyped donors. Of these, roughly 80% fell in the genetic ancestry cluster associated with self-reported Caucasian donors.

Of note for this clone: Its antigen is unidentified.

Trimming shortened V by 0 bases and J by 7 bases, and 16 bases separated the two germline ends. CDR3 size: 16 residues. Germline V gene lookup returns CDR1 SGHAT and CDR2 FQNNGV. Findings and caveats of the study: In vitro experiments confirmed that three CMV-associated chains were specific for CMV antigens. TRBV6-2, TRBV6-3 and some other V segments were unresolvable in 87-base-pair reads. TCR association rates varied by HLA locus in a later analysis, with DRB1 highest and HLA-C lowest.

Amplification used 60 Vbeta primers and 13 Jbeta primers. The data were produced by immunoSEQ multiplex PCR, yet TCRdb's version contains in-frame clones alone and is incomplete. In the table there are fewer than 200,000 clones, about 77% of which are singletons. Sequences were obtained from PBMCs. The rearrangement joins TRBV11-2 to TRBJ2-1; D is undetermined. The TCR comes from a young man in good health and CMV-seronegative. DNA for the CDR3: TGTGCCAGCAGCTTAGACCCCTATTCGAGGATAAATGAGCAGTTCTTC. Translating it yields CASSLDPYSRINEQFF.